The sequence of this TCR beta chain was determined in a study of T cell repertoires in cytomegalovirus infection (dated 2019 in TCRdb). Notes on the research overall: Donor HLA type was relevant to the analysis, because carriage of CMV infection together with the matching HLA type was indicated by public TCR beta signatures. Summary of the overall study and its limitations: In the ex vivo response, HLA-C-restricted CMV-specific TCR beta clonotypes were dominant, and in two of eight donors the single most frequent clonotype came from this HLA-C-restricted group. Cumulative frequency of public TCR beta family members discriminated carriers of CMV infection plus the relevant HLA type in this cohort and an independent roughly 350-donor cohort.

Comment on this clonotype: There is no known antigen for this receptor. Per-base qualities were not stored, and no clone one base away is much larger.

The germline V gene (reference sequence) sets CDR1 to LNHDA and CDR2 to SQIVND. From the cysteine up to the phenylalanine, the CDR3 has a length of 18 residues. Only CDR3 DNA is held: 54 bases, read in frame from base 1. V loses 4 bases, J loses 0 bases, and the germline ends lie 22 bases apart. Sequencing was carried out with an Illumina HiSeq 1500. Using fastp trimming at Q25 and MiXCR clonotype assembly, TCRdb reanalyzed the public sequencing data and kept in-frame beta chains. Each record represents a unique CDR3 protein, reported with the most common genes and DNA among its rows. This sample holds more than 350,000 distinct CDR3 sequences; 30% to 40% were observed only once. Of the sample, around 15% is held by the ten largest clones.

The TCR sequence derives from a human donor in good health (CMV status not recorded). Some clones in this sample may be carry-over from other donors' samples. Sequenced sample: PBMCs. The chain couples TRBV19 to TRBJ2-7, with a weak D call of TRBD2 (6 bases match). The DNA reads TGTGCCAGTAGTACCAGTTTATTGGGGGACTCGAGCTCCTACGAGCAGTACTTC. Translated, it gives CASSTSLLGDSSSYEQYF. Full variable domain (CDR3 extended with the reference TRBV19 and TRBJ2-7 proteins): DGGITQSPKYLFRKEGQNVTLSCEQNLNHDAMYWYRQDPGQGLRLIYYSQIVNDFQKGDIAEGYSVSREKKESFPLTVTSAQKNPTAFYLCASSTSLLGDSSSYEQYFGPGTRLTVT.